The T cell receptor beta chain described here comes from a study of CD8 T cells in ankylosing spondylitis. This CDR3 has 16 residues. V was cut by 5 bases and J by 5 bases, with 21 bases left in between. On this clonotype: As yet, its antigen is unknown.

TCRdb reprocessed the 5' RACE reads via MiXCR and lists one record per CDR3 protein. This sample has under 250,000 distinct CDR3 sequences, with roughly 32% found just once. Whole-study findings and limits: Disease-linked clones displayed a CD8+ phenotype and appeared relatively rarely in peripheral blood. Ankylosing spondylitis blood appeared to be characterized by a TCR beta motif of several highly homologous variants.

The chain recombines TRBV12-3 or TRBV12-4 with TRBJ2-5; a weak D match, TRBD1 (5 bases). The specimen sequenced was blood, either unsorted or a sorted T cell fraction (not recorded which). This TCR was recovered from a male donor with ankylosing spondylitis or in good health (not recorded which). As DNA, the CDR3 is TGTGCCAGCAGTCCTAAGGCGACAGATCCTGAGGAGACCCAGTACTTC. Translating it yields CASSPKATDPEETQYF.